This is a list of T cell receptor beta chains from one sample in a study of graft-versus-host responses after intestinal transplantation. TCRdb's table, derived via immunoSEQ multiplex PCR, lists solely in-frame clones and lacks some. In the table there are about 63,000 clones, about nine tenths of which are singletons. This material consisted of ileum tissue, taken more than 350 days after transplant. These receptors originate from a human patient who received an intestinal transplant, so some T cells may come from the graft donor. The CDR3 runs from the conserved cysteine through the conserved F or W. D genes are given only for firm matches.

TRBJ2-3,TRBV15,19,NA,TGTGCCACCAGCAGAGATCGTTCGGGGGCCAGGCCGAGCACAGATACGCAGTATTTT,CATSRDRSGARPSTDTQYF
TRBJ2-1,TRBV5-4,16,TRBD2,TGTGCCAGCAGCCCCGCCGCGGGGGGCGGGTACAATGAGCAGTTCTTC,CASSPAAGGGYNEQFF
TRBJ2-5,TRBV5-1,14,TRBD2,TGCGCCAGCATCGGCCCGGGACTAGGAGAGACCCAGTACTTC,CASIGPGLGETQYF
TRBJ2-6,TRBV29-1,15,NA,TGCAGCGTTGTTGGGGGGAGGTCTGGGGCCAACGTCCTGACTTTC,CSVVGGRSGANVLTF
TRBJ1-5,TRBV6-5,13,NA,TGTGCCAGCATCAAATCAACGGGTCAGCCCCAGCATTTT,CASIKSTGQPQHF
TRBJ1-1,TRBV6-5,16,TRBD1,TGTGCCAGCAGTTTTTCTCGGACAGGGCCGAACACTGAAGCTTTCTTT,CASSFSRTGPNTEAFF
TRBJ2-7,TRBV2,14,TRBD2,TGTGCCAGCGGCAGGACGGGAGGCACCTACGAGCAGTACTTC,CASGRTGGTYEQYF
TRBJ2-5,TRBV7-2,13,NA,TGTGCCAGCAGCTTAGCCGCGGGGGAGACCCAGTACTTC,CASSLAAGETQYF
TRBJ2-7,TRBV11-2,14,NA,TGTGCCAGCAGCTTAATTGGGGCAGCCTACGAGCAGTACTTC,CASSLIGAAYEQYF
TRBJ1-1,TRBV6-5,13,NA,TGTGCCAGCTGTGGGACATTGAACACTGAAGCTTTCTTT,CASCGTLNTEAFF
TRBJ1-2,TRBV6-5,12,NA,TGTGCCAGCAGTCCTTCTAACTATGGCTACACCTTC,CASSPSNYGYTF
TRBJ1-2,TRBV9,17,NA,TGTGCCAGCAGCTTTAGTCCCTTCCTCTTGGGTAACTATGGCTACACCTTC,CASSFSPFLLGNYGYTF
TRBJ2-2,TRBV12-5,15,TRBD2,TGTGCTAGTGGGTTGGTCCAGGGAGGGTCCGGGGAGCTGTTTTTT,CASGLVQGGSGELFF